This T cell receptor beta chain was identified in a study of shared clonotypes between healthy human individuals (dated by TCRdb to the early 2020s). With regard to the full study: A couple of women and a few men aged 18 to 49 years were included in the cohort. For each donor, three plates each were used for CD4 naive and CD4 memory, two plates were used for CD8 naive, and one plate was used for CD8 memory. The study deeply sequenced blood TCR repertoires of roughly five healthy adults to estimate repertoire size and the extent of clonotype sharing between individuals. Different laboratories and diverse techniques were used to prepare libraries and sequence TCR repertoires, to increase sequencing depth and limit assay-specific biases. Leukapheresis yielded between about 0.9 and 9.5 billion PBMCs per donor. Paper-wide results and their limitations: Naive subsets generally had larger estimated clonotype richness than memory subsets did. When four donors were compared, the shared fraction of clonotypes was 5% to 6.5% for naive CD4, less than 4% for naive CD8, 2% to 2.5% for memory CD4, and under 0.5% for memory CD8. Only blood was sampled, and tissue TCR repertoires likely differ from those in blood. Rarefaction of sorted-subset datasets indicated incomplete sequencing despite the large sequencing depth. Because the study included only a small number of donors, the genetic and exposure-history diversity represented was limited. Pairwise subsampling led to the expectation that sequencing depth would affect the degree of clonotype sharing among donors. Compared with non-shared clonotypes, clonotypes shared by all four sorted-subset donors had higher generation probabilities.

Using the deep immunoSEQ assay, TCR CDR3 regions were amplified from genomic DNA by multiplex PCR. Genomic DNA extracted from each cell subset was distributed evenly over all wells of several immunoSEQ 96-well plates, and each plate served as one replicate. For sorted subsets, roughly 200 ng of genomic DNA, equivalent to some 30,000 T cell genomes, went into each replicate PCR. The purified libraries were quantified using a Qubit 3.0 fluorometer, sized with a Bioanalyzer 2100, and then quantified again using the KAPA Library Quantification kit. A separate single-read 150-cycle Illumina NextSeq 550 flow cell was used to sequence each immunoSEQ 96-well plate. As for the authors' bioinformatics: The immunoSEQ output contained only junctional sequences without quality scores, so filtering could not match that applied to full-length reads. Sequences were annotated with PyIR, a Python wrapper for IgBLAST v1.9, and V/J genes and CDR3 were assigned using IMGT germline references. Reads were filtered out if the reads had weak V/J assignments (E-value above 1e-6), no CDR3, stop codons, out-of-frame junctions, or ambiguous translated residues. A V3J clonotype was defined by an identical inferred V gene, J gene, and CDR3 amino acid sequence. Percentage overlap between repertoires was computed as shared unique clonotypes divided by the size of the smaller repertoire. Three approaches were used to assess repertoire richness: RTK rarefaction, the Chao1 estimator, and Recon v2.1 estimates of unobserved clonotypes. For all TCRbeta clonotypes obtained by the gDNA method from several donors, generation probabilities were computed with OLGA. In TCRdb, the immuneACCESS table is reduced to in-frame sequences with V and J assigned. These tables do not hold every clone; where another copy was compared, an unresolved V gene accounts for under half, and the others remain unexplained. V and J calls and clone size are given by that table; D and trimming were obtained from the DNA. The sample table contains some 2 million clones; only one count was recorded for less than 95% of them. More than 0.9% of the sample belongs to the ten largest clones.

Of note for this clone: The clone's antigen remains unknown. Per-base qualities were not stored, and no clone one base away is much larger.

CD8 naive samples were CD45RO-negative cells positively selected for CCR7, giving a CD45RA+CCR7+ population that excluded TemRA cells. Healthy HIV-negative adults with no recently reported acute infections or vaccinations were included as donors. Every donor was a Caucasian adult residing in Nashville, Tennessee, USA. Blood was obtained by leukapheresis, after which PBMCs were separated by Ficoll-Histopaque density gradient centrifugation and cryopreserved in liquid nitrogen vapor phase. Analytical flow cytometry was used to check the purity and quantity of every magnetically sorted T cell population. Genomic DNA was isolated from each sorted fraction and quantified by UV absorbance on a Nanodrop 2000c. The sequence derives from a man younger than 30 in good health. Sequencing was performed on naive CD8+ T cells sorted from blood. The cell subset or site label, read with the paper, signifies: CD45RA+CCR7+.

The base sequence is TGTGCCTGGAGTCTGTGGACAGGGACTAGCACAGATACGCAGTATTTT. It codes for CAWSLWTGTSTDTQYF. Rearrangement joined TRBV30 to TRBJ2-3, with TRBD1 matching 8 junction bases. The CDR3 spans 16 residues, from the cysteine through the phenylalanine. Just the 48-base CDR3 DNA is kept, in frame starting at base 1. CDR1 is given as GTSNPN and CDR2 as SVGIG, both from the germline V gene (reference sequence). Germline trimming amounts to 2 bases on V and 0 bases on J, with 7 as the count of junction bases outside the gene matches.